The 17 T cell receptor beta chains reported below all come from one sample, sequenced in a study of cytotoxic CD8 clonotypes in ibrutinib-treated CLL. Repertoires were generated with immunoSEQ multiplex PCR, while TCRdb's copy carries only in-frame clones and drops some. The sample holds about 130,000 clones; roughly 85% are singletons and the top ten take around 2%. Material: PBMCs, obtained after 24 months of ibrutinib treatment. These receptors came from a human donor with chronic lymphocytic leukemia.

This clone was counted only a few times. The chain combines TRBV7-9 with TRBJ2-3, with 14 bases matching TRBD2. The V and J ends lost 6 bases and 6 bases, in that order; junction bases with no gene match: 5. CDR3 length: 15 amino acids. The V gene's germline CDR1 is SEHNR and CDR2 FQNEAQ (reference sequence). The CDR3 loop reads CASRRLAGGPDTQYF. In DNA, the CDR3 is TGTGCCAGCAGAAGACTAGCGGGGGGGCCGGATACGCAGTATTTT.

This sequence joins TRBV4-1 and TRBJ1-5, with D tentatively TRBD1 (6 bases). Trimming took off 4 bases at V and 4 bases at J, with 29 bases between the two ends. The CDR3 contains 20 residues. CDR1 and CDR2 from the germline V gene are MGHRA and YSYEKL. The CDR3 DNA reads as TGCGCCAGCAGCCCCGGGTGGGCTCGAACAGGAGCCCAGGGGAATCAGCCCCAGCATTTT. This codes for CASSPGWARTGAQGNQPQHF.

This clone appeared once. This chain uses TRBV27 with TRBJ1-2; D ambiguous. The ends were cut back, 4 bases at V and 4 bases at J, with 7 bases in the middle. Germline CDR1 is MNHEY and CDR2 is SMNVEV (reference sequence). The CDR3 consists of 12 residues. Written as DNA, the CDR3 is TGTGCCAGCAGTTCCGGGGTCTATGGCTACACCTTC. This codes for CASSSGVYGYTF.

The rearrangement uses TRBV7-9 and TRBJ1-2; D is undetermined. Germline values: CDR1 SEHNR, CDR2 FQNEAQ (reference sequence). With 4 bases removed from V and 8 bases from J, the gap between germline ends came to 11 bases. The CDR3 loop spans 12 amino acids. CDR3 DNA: TGTGCCAGCAGCTCAGACATTTGGGGCTACACCTTC. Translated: CASSSDIWGYTF.

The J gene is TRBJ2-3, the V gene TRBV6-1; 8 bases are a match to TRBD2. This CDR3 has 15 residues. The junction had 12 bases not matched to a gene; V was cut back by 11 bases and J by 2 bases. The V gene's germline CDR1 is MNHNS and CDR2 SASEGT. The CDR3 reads CAGNSGGATTDTQYF. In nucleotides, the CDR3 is TGTGCCGGAAACAGCGGGGGCGCTACCACAGATACGCAGTATTTT.

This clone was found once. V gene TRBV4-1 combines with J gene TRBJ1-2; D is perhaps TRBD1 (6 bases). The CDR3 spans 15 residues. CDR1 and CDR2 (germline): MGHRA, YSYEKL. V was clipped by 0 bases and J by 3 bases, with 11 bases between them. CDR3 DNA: TGCGCCAGCAGCCAAGAATACAGGGTGGACTATGGCTACACCTTC. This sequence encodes CASSQEYRVDYGYTF.

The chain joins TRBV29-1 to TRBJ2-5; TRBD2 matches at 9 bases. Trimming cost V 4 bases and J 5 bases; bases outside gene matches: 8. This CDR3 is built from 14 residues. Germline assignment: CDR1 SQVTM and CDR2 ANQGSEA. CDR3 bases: TGCAGCGTTGGAGGCGGGAGGGCCTGGGAGACCCAGTACTTC. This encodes CSVGGGRAWETQYF.

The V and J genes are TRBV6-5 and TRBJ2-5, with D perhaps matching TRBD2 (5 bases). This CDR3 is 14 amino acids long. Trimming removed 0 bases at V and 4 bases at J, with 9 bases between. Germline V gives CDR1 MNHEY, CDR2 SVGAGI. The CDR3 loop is CASSYSIRGETQYF. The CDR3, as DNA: TGTGCCAGCAGTTACTCGATTCGGGGAGAGACCCAGTACTTC.

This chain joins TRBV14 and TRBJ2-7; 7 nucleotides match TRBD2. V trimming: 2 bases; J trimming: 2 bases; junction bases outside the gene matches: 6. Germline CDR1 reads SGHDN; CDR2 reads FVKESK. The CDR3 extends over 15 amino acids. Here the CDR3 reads CASSQRGRGTYEQYF. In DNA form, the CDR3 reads TGTGCCAGCAGCCAACGGGGGAGGGGCACCTACGAGCAGTACTTC. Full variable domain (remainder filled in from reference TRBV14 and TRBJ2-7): EAGVTQFPSHSVIEKGQTVTLRCDPISGHDNLYWYRRVMGKEIKFLLHFVKESKQDESGMPNNRFLAERTGGTYSTLKVQPAELEDSGVYFCASSQRGRGTYEQYFGPGTRLTVT.

The CDR3 is CASSPSWTSGYTDTQYF. In DNA form, the CDR3 reads TGTGCCAGCAGTCCCTCCTGGACTAGCGGGTACACAGATACGCAGTATTTT. This chain uses TRBV28 with TRBJ2-3; 11 bases agree with TRBD2. Trimming cost V 5 bases and J 2 bases; bases outside gene matches: 9. This CDR3 region has 17 residues. The germline gives CDR1 MDHEN, CDR2 SYDVKM.

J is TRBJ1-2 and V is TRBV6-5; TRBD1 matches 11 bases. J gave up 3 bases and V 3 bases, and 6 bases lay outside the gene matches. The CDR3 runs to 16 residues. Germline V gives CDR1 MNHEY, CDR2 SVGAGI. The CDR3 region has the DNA TGTGCCAGCAGTTATCAGGACAGGGGGCGCGACTATGGCTACACCTTC. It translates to CASSYQDRGRDYGYTF.

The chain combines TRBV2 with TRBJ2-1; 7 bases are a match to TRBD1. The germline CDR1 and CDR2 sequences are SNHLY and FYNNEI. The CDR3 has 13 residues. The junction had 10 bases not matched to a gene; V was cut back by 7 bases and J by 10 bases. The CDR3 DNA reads TGTGCCAGCACCGTACAGGGGTTGGGGGAGCAGTTCTTC. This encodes CASTVQGLGEQFF.

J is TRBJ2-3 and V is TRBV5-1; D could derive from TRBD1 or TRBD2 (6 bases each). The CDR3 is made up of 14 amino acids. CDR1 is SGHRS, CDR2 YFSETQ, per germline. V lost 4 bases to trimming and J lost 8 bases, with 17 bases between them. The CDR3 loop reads CASSVGGDIGTQYF. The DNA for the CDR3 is TGCGCCAGCAGCGTGGGGGGCGACATAGGTACGCAGTATTTT.

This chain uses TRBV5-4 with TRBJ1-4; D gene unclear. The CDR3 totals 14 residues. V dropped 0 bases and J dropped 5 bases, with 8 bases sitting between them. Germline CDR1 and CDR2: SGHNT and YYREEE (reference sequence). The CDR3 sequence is CASSLGGFNEKLFF. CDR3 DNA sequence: TGTGCCAGCAGCTTGGGCGGATTCAATGAAAAACTGTTTTTT.

The CDR3 reads CASSRDLVREQFF. In nucleotides, the CDR3 is TGCGCCAGCAGCCGGGATTTAGTGCGTGAGCAGTTCTTC. V usage is TRBV4-3 and J usage is TRBJ2-1, with D unclear. Per germline, CDR1 LGHNA and CDR2 YSLEER. Trimming stripped 4 bases from V and 9 bases from J, with 13 bases between. This CDR3 is built from 13 residues.

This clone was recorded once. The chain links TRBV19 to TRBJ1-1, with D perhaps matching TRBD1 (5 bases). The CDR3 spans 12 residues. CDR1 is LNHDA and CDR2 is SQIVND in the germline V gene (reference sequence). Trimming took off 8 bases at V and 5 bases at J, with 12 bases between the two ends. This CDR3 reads CASSYEGTEAFF. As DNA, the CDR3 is TGTGCCAGTTCTTACGAGGGGACTGAAGCTTTCTTT.

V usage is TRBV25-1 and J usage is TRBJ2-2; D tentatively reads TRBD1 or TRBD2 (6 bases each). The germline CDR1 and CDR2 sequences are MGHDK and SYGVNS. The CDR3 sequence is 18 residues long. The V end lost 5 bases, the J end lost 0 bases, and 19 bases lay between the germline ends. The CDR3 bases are TGTGCCAGCAGTCTATCGCACCGGGGGACATCGAACACCGGGGAGCTGTTTTTT. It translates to CASSLSHRGTSNTGELFF.